This TCR beta chain was sequenced during a study of OX40 agonist ivuxolimab in advanced cancers. Study-level background: Three patients showed partial responses: one hepatocellular carcinoma and two cutaneous melanoma cases.

General study findings and limits: Relative to CD4+ cells, CD8+ T cells on average had more expanded clones.

This CDR3 has 17 amino acids. The V and J ends lost 2 bases and 4 bases, in that order; junction bases with no gene match: 11. From germline, CDR1 is KGHSH and CDR2 LQKENI. Turning to this clone: Antigen unknown.

TCRdb's table, derived via immunoSEQ multiplex PCR, lists solely in-frame clones and lacks some. The repertoire holds about 70,000 clones, roughly 90% seen once, with 1.1% in the top ten. V usage is TRBV18 and J usage is TRBJ2-7; 10 bases line up with TRBD2. The sequence came from an adult with an advanced solid tumor such as melanoma, head and neck, liver or kidney cancer. The sequencing used CD4+ or CD8+ T cells sorted from blood, collected in a trial of the OX40 agonist ivuxolimab. CDR3 in amino acids: CASSPYGLAGAGYEQYF. The CDR3 coding sequence is TGTGCCAGCTCACCATACGGCCTAGCGGGGGCGGGGTACGAGCAGTACTTC. Looking up the rest from reference TRBV18 and TRBJ2-7 gives the full variable domain: NAGVMQNPRHLVRRRGQEARLRCSPMKGHSHVYWYRQLPEEGLKFMVYLQKENIIDESGMPKERFSAEFPKEGPSILRIQQVVRGDSAAYFCASSPYGLAGAGYEQYFGPGTRLTVT.